This TCR beta chain was found in a study of control samples from healthy donors and cancer patients. The assay was immunoSEQ multiplex PCR, and TCRdb's table has in-frame clones only and misses some. The sample holds approximately 170,000 clones, more than 80% seen once. V lost 4 bases and J lost 4, with 8 bases in between. CDR3 length: 12 residues. Looked up from germline, CDR1 is MNHEY and CDR2 is SVGEGT. The material sequenced was blood. This chain uses TRBV6-2 or TRBV6-3 with TRBJ2-7; no definite D call. This receptor was obtained from a man between 25 and 39 years old in good health. CDR3 sequence (DNA): TGTGCCAGCAGTTTCCTAGGGTACGAGCAGTACTTC. Residues: CASSFLGYEQYF.